Shown below are 24 T cell receptor beta chains from a single sample sequenced in a study of glioma-infiltrating T cells after dendritic cell vaccination. Profiling relied on immunoSEQ multiplex PCR, and the TCRdb table lists in-frame clones only, not all of them. Of around 87,000 clones in the sample, less than 90% were seen once. Sample time point: after dendritic cell vaccination, including at tumor progression/relapse. The source was blood, collected after dendritic cell vaccination. The source is a human donor with glioblastoma.

The chain joins TRBV6-5 to TRBJ2-7; 10 bases match TRBD1. Germline V gene data show CDR1 as MNHEY and CDR2 as SVGAGI. This CDR3 has 15 residues. Unmatched junction bases numbered 6, after V lost 2 bases and J lost 5 bases. In DNA form, the CDR3 reads TGTGCCAGCAGTTACAGGGACAGGGGTGCCCACGAGCAGTACTTC. Translation gives CASSYRDRGAHEQYF.

V and J are TRBV7-3 and TRBJ1-1, with D perhaps TRBD1 (5 bases). V was shortened by 0 bases and J by 1 base, with 9 bases between the two germline ends. The CDR3 runs 15 residues. Per germline, CDR1 SGHTA and CDR2 FQGTGA. In nucleotides, the CDR3 is TGTGCCAGCAGCTTAACCGTTGACAGGAACACTGAAGCTTTCTTT. Its translation is CASSLTVDRNTEAFF. The whole variable domain, filled in from reference TRBV7-3 and TRBJ1-1, reads GAGVSQTPSNKVTEKGKYVELRCDPISGHTALYWYRQSLGQGPEFLIYFQGTGAADDSGLPNDRFFAVRPEGSVSTLKIQRTERGDSAVYLCASSLTVDRNTEAFFGQGTRLTVV.

V and J are TRBV7-6 and TRBJ2-3; D unresolved. Trimming removed 0 bases from V and 3 bases from J, with 7 bases in between. Germline CDR1 is SGHVS and CDR2 is FNYEAQ. This CDR3 comprises 14 residues. CDR3: CASSLAARTDTQYF. CDR3 sequence (DNA): TGTGCCAGCAGCTTAGCTGCGAGGACAGATACGCAGTATTTT.

J is TRBJ2-1 and V is TRBV19; a weak D match, TRBD2 (5 bases). Germline CDR1 reads LNHDA; CDR2 reads SQIVND (reference sequence). The V end was cut by 1 base, the J end by 8 bases, with 12 bases between. This CDR3 spans 14 amino acids. CDR3 DNA: TGTGCCAGTAGTATAGCGGGGAATTCATATGAGCAGTTCTTC. Encoded protein: CASSIAGNSYEQFF.

DNA for the CDR3: TGTGCCACCTTAATATCCGGGACAGGCTATGGCTACACCTTC. Translation: CATLISGTGYGYTF. The J gene is TRBJ1-2, the V gene TRBV10-3; TRBD1 matches 8 bases. Germline V gene sequence: CDR1 ENHRY, CDR2 SYGVKD. Losses at the gene ends were 10 bases for V and 4 bases for J; bases not matched to a gene: 11. The CDR3 covers 14 residues.

CDR3 coding DNA: TGTGCCAGCAGCTTGGAGTACGACAATGAGCAGTTCTTC. Translating gives CASSLEYDNEQFF. J is TRBJ2-1 and V is TRBV7-2, with D unresolved. Per germline, CDR1 SGHTA and CDR2 FQGNSA. The CDR3 is 13 residues long. V was trimmed by 3 bases and J by 5 bases, leaving 8 bases between them. Full variable domain (outside the CDR3, taken from reference TRBV7-2 and TRBJ2-1): GAGVSQSPSNKVTEKGKDVELRCDPISGHTALYWYRQSLGQGLEFLIYFQGNSAPDKSGLPSDRFSAERTGGSVSTLTIQRTQQEDSAVYLCASSLEYDNEQFFGPGTRLTVL.

The rearrangement joins TRBV2 to TRBJ1-2, with no clear D. The CDR3 covers 15 residues. Germline CDR1 SNHLY, CDR2 FYNNEI. V dropped 4 bases and J dropped 6 bases, with 18 bases sitting between them. Here the CDR3 DNA reads TGTGCCAGCAGTGCAATCGACCAGAGTCGGGATGGCTACACCTTC. This sequence encodes CASSAIDQSRDGYTF.

V gene TRBV11-2 combines with J gene TRBJ1-2; D unresolved. The CDR3 extends over 12 amino acids. Germline V gene data show CDR1 as SGHAT and CDR2 as FQNNGV. The germline V and J ends were trimmed by 11 bases and 2 bases, with 12 bases remaining between them. The DNA for the CDR3 is TGTGCCGCCGACAAGCCAAACTATGGCTACACCTTC. This encodes CAADKPNYGYTF. Full variable domain (remainder filled in from reference TRBV11-2 and TRBJ1-2): EAGVAQSPRYKIIEKRQSVAFWCNPISGHATLYWYQQILGQGPKLLIQFQNNGVVDDSQLPKDRFSAERLKGVDSTLKIQPAKLEDSAVYLCAADKPNYGYTFGSGTRLTVV.

The CDR3 loop reads CASSERGHTKTSGNTIYF. In DNA, the CDR3 is TGTGCCAGCAGTGAAAGGGGACACACCAAGACTTCTGGAAACACCATATATTTT. The gene calls are TRBV6-1 and TRBJ1-3; tentatively, D is TRBD1 (6 bases). The CDR3 is 18 residues long. V lost 2 bases, J lost 1 base, and 18 bases lay in between. CDR1 MNHNS and CDR2 SASEGT come from the germline V gene.

J is TRBJ1-4 and V is TRBV4-3, with D perhaps TRBD1 (5 bases). CDR1 and CDR2 (germline): LGHNA, YSLEER. The CDR3 runs 15 residues. Deletions cut 5 bases from V and 7 bases from J, with 17 bases between. CDR3 in DNA: TGCGCCAGCAGCATAAGGGGCGGGGTTGGTGAAAAACTGTTTTTT. It encodes CASSIRGGVGEKLFF.

The CDR3 DNA is TGCGCCAGCAGCCCCGGACTAGCGGGGGTGGCAAGCTCCTACAATGAGCAGTTCTTC. It yields the protein CASSPGLAGVASSYNEQFF. J is TRBJ2-1 and V is TRBV4-1; 13 bases line up with TRBD2. V gave up 4 bases and J gave up 0 bases; unmatched junction bases: 9. Germline V gene lookup returns CDR1 MGHRA and CDR2 YSYEKL. This CDR3 is 19 amino acids long.

The rearrangement links TRBV2 to TRBJ1-2; tentative D call: TRBD1 (5 bases). This CDR3 has 17 amino acids. The germline gives CDR1 SNHLY, CDR2 FYNNEI. V lost 2 bases and J lost 0, with 16 bases in between. The CDR3 loop reads CASSESRGEEANYGYTF. As DNA, the CDR3 is TGTGCCAGCAGTGAAAGCCGGGGGGAAGAAGCTAACTATGGCTACACCTTC.

This clone was counted a single time. This rearrangement joins TRBV19 to TRBJ1-1; D may be TRBD1 (6 bases). V was clipped by 5 bases and J by 2 bases, with 27 bases between them. The length of the CDR3 is 19 residues. CDR1 is LNHDA, CDR2 SQIVND, per germline (reference sequence). CDR3 region: CASSGGGVMGFGLNTEAFF. In DNA, the CDR3 is TGTGCCAGTAGTGGTGGGGGCGTTATGGGATTTGGTCTAAACACTGAAGCTTTCTTT.

The chain employs TRBV5-6 and TRBJ2-5, with TRBD2 identical over 10 bases. Germline CDR1 SGHDT, CDR2 YYEEEE. V shed 5 bases and J 7 bases; nucleotides not matched to a gene: 8. CDR3 size: 14 residues. CDR3 sequence reads: CASRRAGGLGTQYF. CDR3 nucleotide sequence: TGTGCCAGCAGACGAGCGGGGGGGCTAGGGACCCAGTACTTC.

V and J are TRBV5-1 and TRBJ1-5; possibly TRBD1 for D (5 bases). The V gene lost 1 base and the J gene lost 5 bases, with 13 bases spanning the gap. The CDR3 sequence is 15 residues long. Per germline, CDR1 SGHRS and CDR2 YFSETQ. The CDR3 region is CASSLRGGDDQPQHF. The CDR3 DNA sequence: TGCGCCAGCAGCTTGCGGGGGGGGGACGATCAGCCCCAGCATTTT.

The genes are TRBV6-4 and TRBJ2-3; TRBD1 aligns across 7 bases. The CDR3 runs to 13 residues. The V gene end was trimmed by 6 bases and the J gene end by 3 bases; junction bases not matched to a gene: 3. Germline V gene data show CDR1 as MRHNA and CDR2 as SNTAGT. CDR3 in DNA: TGTGCCAGCAGAAAGACAGGGACAGATACGCAGTATTTT. It translates to CASRKTGTDTQYF.

This chain joins TRBV5-1 and TRBJ2-1; 7 positions agree with TRBD1. CDR3 length: 15 residues. Germline V gene sequence: CDR1 SGHRS, CDR2 YFSETQ. Trimming cost V 6 bases and J 6 bases; bases outside gene matches: 12. The CDR3 DNA follows: TGCGCCAGCAACATTATTACAGGGGCAATCAATGAGCAGTTCTTC. Protein sequence: CASNIITGAINEQFF.

The CDR3 loop is CAWRKAAYNEQFF. The CDR3 coding sequence is TGTGCCTGGAGAAAAGCTGCCTACAATGAGCAGTTCTTC. The chain has TRBV30 and TRBJ2-1; D is uncertain. The germline V and J ends were trimmed by 3 bases and 2 bases, with 8 bases remaining between them. Germline values: CDR1 GTSNPN, CDR2 SVGIG (reference sequence). CDR3 length: 13 residues.

This clone has a single count. The CDR3 region is CASSVDGGTGELFF. CDR3 sequence (DNA): TGTGCCAGCAGCGTAGATGGGGGGACCGGGGAGCTGTTTTTT. V gene TRBV9 combines with J gene TRBJ2-2; maybe TRBD2 (6 bases). Between the trimmed V and J ends, which lost 0 bases and 5 bases, there was a span of 8 bases. This CDR3 is 14 amino acids long. From germline, CDR1 is SGDLS and CDR2 YYNGEE.

This clone was detected only once. The chain uses TRBV6-6 and TRBJ2-2, with 8 nucleotides matching TRBD2. The CDR3 runs to 15 residues. CDR1 MNHNY and CDR2 SVGAGI come from the germline V gene (reference sequence). V gave up 11 bases and J gave up 5 bases; unmatched junction bases: 13. DNA of the CDR3: TGTGCCGGAAAGAACGGGGGGGCCGGAACCGGGGAGCTGTTTTTT. It yields the protein CAGKNGGAGTGELFF.

The rearrangement links TRBV5-5 to TRBJ2-6; a possible D gene is TRBD1 (5 bases). Trimming took 0 bases from V and 5 from J, leaving 9 bases between them. There are 15 residues in the CDR3. Germline V lookup: CDR1 SGHKS, CDR2 YYEKEE (reference sequence). The CDR3 sequence is CASSLAWGWANVLTF. CDR3 coding DNA: TGTGCCAGCAGCTTGGCCTGGGGCTGGGCCAACGTCCTGACTTTC. Using reference TRBV5-5 and TRBJ2-6 for the parts outside the CDR3, the full variable domain is DAGVTQSPTHLIKTRGQQVTLRCSPISGHKSVSWYQQVLGQGPQFIFQYYEKEERGRGNFPDRFSARQFPNYSSELNVNALLLGDSALYLCASSLAWGWANVLTFGAGSRLTVL.

J is TRBJ2-7 and V is TRBV18; a weak D match, TRBD1 (6 bases). The germline V and J ends were trimmed by 4 bases and 0 bases, with 13 bases remaining between them. This CDR3 has 15 amino acids. Germline loops: CDR1 KGHSH, CDR2 LQKENI. CDR3 sequence: CASSLLTGISYEQYF. Written as DNA, the CDR3 is TGTGCCAGCTCACTCCTGACAGGAATCTCCTACGAGCAGTACTTC. The full variable domain, rest sourced from reference TRBV18 and TRBJ2-7, is NAGVMQNPRHLVRRRGQEARLRCSPMKGHSHVYWYRQLPEEGLKFMVYLQKENIIDESGMPKERFSAEFPKEGPSILRIQQVVRGDSAAYFCASSLLTGISYEQYFGPGTRLTVT.

The chain combines TRBV6-1 with TRBJ2-2; no definite D call. There are 13 residues in the CDR3. V was trimmed by 2 bases and J by 7 bases, leaving 8 bases between them. The germline gives CDR1 MNHNS, CDR2 SASEGT. CDR3 DNA sequence: TGTGCCAGCAGTGAACCCCTAAGCGGGGAGCTGTTTTTT. Translated, it gives CASSEPLSGELFF.

V is TRBV7-9 and J is TRBJ2-7, with D uncertain. The CDR3 length is 14 residues. Trimming cost V 2 bases and J 3 bases, with 11 bases left between them. Germline V gene lookup returns CDR1 SEHNR and CDR2 FQNEAQ (reference sequence). CDR3 residues: CASSLQSPGYEQYF. For the CDR3, the DNA is TGTGCCAGCAGCTTACAGTCCCCGGGCTACGAGCAGTACTTC.